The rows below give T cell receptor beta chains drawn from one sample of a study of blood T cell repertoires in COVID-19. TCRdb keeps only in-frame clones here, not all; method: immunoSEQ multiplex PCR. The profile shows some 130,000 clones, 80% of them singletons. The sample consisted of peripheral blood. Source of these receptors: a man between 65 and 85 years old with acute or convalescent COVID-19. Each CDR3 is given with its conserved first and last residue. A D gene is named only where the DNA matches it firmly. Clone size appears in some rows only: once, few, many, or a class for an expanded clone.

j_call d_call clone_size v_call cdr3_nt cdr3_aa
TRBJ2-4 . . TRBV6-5 TGTGCCAGCAGTTACGGGGCAGGGCCTGCGAACATTCAGTACTTC CASSYGAGPANIQYF
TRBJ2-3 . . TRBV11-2 TGTGCCAGCAGCGGGGCGATATACACAGATACGCAGTATTTT CASSGAIYTDTQYF
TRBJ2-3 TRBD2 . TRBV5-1 TGCGCCAGCAGCCCACCGGGTAGCGGGGGGACGGATACGCAGTATTTT CASSPPGSGGTDTQYF
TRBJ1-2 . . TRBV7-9 TGTGCCAGCAGCTTAAGTCCCGCGGACATACGAATCAGAAACTATGGCTACACCTTC CASSLSPADIRIRNYGYTF
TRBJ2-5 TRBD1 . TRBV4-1 TGCGCCAGCAGCCCGCGAGGGACAGGGGACGAGACCCAGTACTTC CASSPRGTGDETQYF
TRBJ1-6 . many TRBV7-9 TGTGCCAGCAGCGCAGGACAGAATTCACCCCTCCACTTT CASSAGQNSPLHF
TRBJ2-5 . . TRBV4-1 TGCGCCAGCAGCCTAGCCCCCCAAGAGACCCAGTACTTC CASSLAPQETQYF
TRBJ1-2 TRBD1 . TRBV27 TGTGCCAGCGCAATTCTCATGGACAGGTCTACTAACTATGGCTACACCTTC CASAILMDRSTNYGYTF
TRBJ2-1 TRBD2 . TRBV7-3 TGTGCCAGCAGCTCGTCCGAGCGGGGGGGCCTGAAATCCTACAATGAGCAGTTCTTC CASSSSERGGLKSYNEQFF
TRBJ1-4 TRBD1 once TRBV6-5 TGTGCCAGCAGTCTCGGGGACAGGGGGAAGACAAAACTGTTTTTT CASSLGDRGKTKLFF
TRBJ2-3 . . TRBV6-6 TGTGCCAGCCGGTTGGGGGCAGGAGGATTCACAGATACGCAGTATTTT CASRLGAGGFTDTQYF
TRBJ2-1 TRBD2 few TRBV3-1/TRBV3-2 TGTGCCAGCAGCCAGGGAGGACTAGCGGAAACCTACAATGAGCAGTTCTTC CASSQGGLAETYNEQFF
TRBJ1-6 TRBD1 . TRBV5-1 TGCGCCAGCAGCTGGACAGGGGGCCGTGGATCACCCCTCCACTTT CASSWTGGRGSPLHF
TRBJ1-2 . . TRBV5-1 TGCGCCAGCAGCTTGGACGGGGGCTATGGCTACACCTTC CASSLDGGYGYTF
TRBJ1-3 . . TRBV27 TGTGCCAGCAGTTTCCGCTCTGGAAACACCATATATTTT CASSFRSGNTIYF
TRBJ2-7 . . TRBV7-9 TGTGCCAGCAGCTCCACTTCGGGCAGGGGACCTTACGAGCAGTACTTC CASSSTSGRGPYEQYF
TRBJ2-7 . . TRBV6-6 TGTGCCAGCACCCCATCCGGACAGTTCTCCTACGAGCAGTACTTC CASTPSGQFSYEQYF
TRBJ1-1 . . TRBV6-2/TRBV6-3 TGTGCCAGCAGTTACCAGGGGAGACTACAAGCTTTCTTT CASSYQGRLQAFF
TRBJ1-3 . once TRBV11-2 TGTGCCAGCAGCTTAGGACAGACTGGAAACACCATATATTTT CASSLGQTGNTIYF
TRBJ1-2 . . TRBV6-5 TGTGCCAGCAAAGCCGGGGGGCGGGGCTACACCTTC CASKAGGRGYTF
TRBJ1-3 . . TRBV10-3 TGTGCCATCAGTCCTGACAGGAACTCTGGAAACACCATATATTTT CAISPDRNSGNTIYF
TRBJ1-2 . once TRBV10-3 TGTGCCATCAGTGCAGGGGACTATGGCTACACCTTC CAISAGDYGYTF
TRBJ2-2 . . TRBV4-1 TGCGCCAGCAGCCAAGAACAGGGATGGAACACCGGGGAGCTGTTTTTT CASSQEQGWNTGELFF